The source of this T cell receptor beta chain is a study of beta chain features in type 1 diabetes. Broader study findings: Type 1 diabetes patients showed a moderate but significant shortening of TCRB CDR3s in all four CD4+ subsets.

Using CD45RO/CCR7/CD25/CD127/CD95/CD27, CD4+ naive, central memory, regulatory and stem cell-like memory cells were sorted. This clone has more than one count but fewer than ten. Its antigen is as yet unknown. V dropped 0 bases and J dropped 6 bases, with 8 bases sitting between them. The CDR3 covers 14 residues. Germline CDR1 SEHNR, CDR2 FQNEAQ (reference sequence). TCRB transcripts that were expressed got sequenced, as all of the isolated RNA had been reverse transcribed. Libraries were prepared by immunoSEQ multiplex PCR; TCRdb keeps only in-frame clonotypes and omits some of them. The sample has 600,000 or so clones, 9.5% to 15% seen once; the top ten hold about 0.11%.

Sample: naive CD4+ T cells from blood. This clonotype was sampled from a man younger than 45 with type 1 diabetes. The genes are TRBV7-9 and TRBJ1-4; maybe TRBD1 (5 bases). CDR3 in DNA: TGTGCCAGCAGCTTAGCTGGAGGGGATGAAAAACTGTTTTTT. It codes for CASSLAGGDEKLFF.